This T cell receptor beta chain was documented in a study of T cell responses to AZD1222 COVID-19 vaccine. The overall study: Researchers grouped second doses given at about 4 or about 12 weeks into one pool. Overall study findings and caveats: Repertoires were sampled only after the peak T cell response.

Germline assignment: CDR1 SGHTA and CDR2 FQGNSA. The germline V and J ends were trimmed by 1 base and 3 bases, with 22 bases remaining between them. CDR3 length equals 19 residues. To note about this clone: No antigen is known for it.

Some clones are missing from TCRdb's copy, which holds only in-frame ones; the method was immunoSEQ multiplex PCR. The data show around 80,000 clones, approximately 91% seen once. The V gene is TRBV7-2, the J gene TRBJ1-5, with D tentatively TRBD1 (6 bases). The source material was peripheral blood, sampled on day 0 of AZD1222 vaccination. The clonotype comes from an adult in good health. CDR3 residues: CASSLGSGRGRNNNQPQHF. The CDR3 coding sequence is TGTGCCAGCAGCTTAGGTTCGGGCAGGGGAAGGAATAACAATCAGCCCCAGCATTTT.